This TCR beta chain was documented in a study of T cell responses to AZD1222 COVID-19 vaccine. Points from the study as a whole: It should be noted that donors were predominantly white British and more often female, and clonal diversity was possibly underestimated. At study baseline, merely five or six AZD1222 recipients were seropositive. Repertoires were obtained solely post-peak T cell response.

The protocol was immunoSEQ multiplex PCR, while the TCRdb copy is restricted to in-frame clones and leaves out a portion. This sample has around 150,000 clones, with roughly nine tenths found just once. Comment on this clone: Its antigen remains unidentified.

Germline V gives CDR1 SGHTA, CDR2 FQGNSA. V lost 2 bases to trimming and J lost 1 base, with 2 bases between them. This CDR3 comprises 13 residues. The chain combines TRBV7-2 with TRBJ2-2; D gene unclear. This specimen consisted of peripheral blood, obtained 28 days after the second AZD1222 dose. This receptor was identified in an adult who received the AZD1222 COVID-19 vaccine. CDR3 nucleotide sequence: TGTGCCAGCAGCTTAATGAACACCGGGGAGCTGTTTTTT. This sequence encodes CASSLMNTGELFF.